The present T cell receptor beta chain was sequenced within a study of T-cell reconstitution after alpha-beta-depleted transplantation in children listed by TCRdb under 2016. Background on the whole study: T-cell immune reconstitution after TCRalphabeta/CD19-depleted allogeneic hematopoietic cell transplantation in children was quantitatively tracked in the study by means of TCR repertoire profiling.

The treatment or condition tag for this specimen amounts to: allogeneic hematopoietic cell transplantation with graft depleted of TCRalphabeta T cells and CD19 B cells. The children who served as transplant recipients had been given grafts of TCRalphabeta/CD19-depleted allogeneic hematopoietic cells. V was cut back by 7 bases and J by 0 bases, leaving a gap of 12 bases between them. The cysteine opens and the phenylalanine closes a CDR3 of 14 amino acids. The retained sequence is limited to the CDR3, 42 bases, with the frame set at the first base. Looking up the germline V gene (reference sequence) yields CDR1 SGHAT and CDR2 FQDESV. Library preparation used PCR. The run used an Illumina HiSeq 2500. To normalize quantification of the TCRbeta repertoire, the TCR libraries were built with molecular barcoding that relied on unique molecular identifiers. TCRdb took the public reads, trimmed them with fastp at Q25, ran MiXCR for clone calling and kept in-frame beta chains. Each CDR3 protein appears once, grouped with its most common genes and DNA. This sample has 800,000 to 1,000,000 distinct CDR3 sequences in its table, and about 30% of those were observed once. The biggest ten clones account for more than 25% of the sample.

Results and caveats for the whole study, not just this receptor: In some patients, high TCRbeta diversity at day 60 was attributed to recipient T cells and intrathymic progenitors that had survived conditioning. The apparently early alphabetaT-cell count recovery about two months after transplant was reportedly dependent on only several hundred rapidly expanded clones derived from non-depleted graft cells. Hyperexpanded clone frequencies declined over subsequent months; after one year, T-cell counts and TCRbeta diversity were mostly attributed to newly produced T cells.

In its sample, this clonotype was seen a few times. The antigen it recognizes is unknown. No quality values exist for individual bases; no much larger clone is one base distant. The sample in question was PBMCs, mostly from graft donor cells, obtained 360 days after TCRalphabeta/CD19-depleted stem cell transplant. This clonotype was sampled from a boy younger than two who had a stem cell transplant for SCID, so the T cells may come from the graft donor. The chain uses TRBV11-1 and TRBJ2-5, with no confident D gene call. CDR3 protein: CASTSDPHQETQYF. In nucleotide form, the sequence is TGTGCCAGCACCTCGGACCCTCACCAAGAGACCCAGTACTTC.